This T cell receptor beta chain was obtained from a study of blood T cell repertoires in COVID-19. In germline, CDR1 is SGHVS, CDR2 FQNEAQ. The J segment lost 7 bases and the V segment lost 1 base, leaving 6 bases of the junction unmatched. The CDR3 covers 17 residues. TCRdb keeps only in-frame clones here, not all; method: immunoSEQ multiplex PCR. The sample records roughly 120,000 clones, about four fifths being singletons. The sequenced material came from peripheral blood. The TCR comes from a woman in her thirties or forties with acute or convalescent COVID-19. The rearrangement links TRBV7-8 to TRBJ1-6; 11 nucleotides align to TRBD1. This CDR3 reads CASSLEGQGGYNSPLHF. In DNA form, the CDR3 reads TGTGCCAGCAGCTTAGAGGGACAGGGGGGGTACAATTCACCCCTCCACTTT.